These 25 T cell receptor beta chains share one sample of origin, sequenced in a study of somatic mutations in cytotoxic T cells in rheumatoid arthritis (dated by TCRdb to the late 2010s). Libraries were constructed by the immunoSEQ multiplex PCR assay. In TCRdb, the immuneACCESS table is reduced to in-frame sequences with V and J assigned. These tables do not hold every clone; where another copy was compared, an unresolved V gene accounts for under half, and the others remain unexplained. The sample records some 11,000 clones, roughly 78% of which are singletons. Approximately 35% of the sample belongs to the ten largest clones. Sample: CD8+ T cells sorted from blood. The receptor set was obtained from an adult with rheumatoid arthritis.

The rearrangement links TRBV7-9 to TRBJ2-7; 13 bases map to TRBD2. CDR3 size: 19 residues. Germline trimming cut 4 bases from V and 5 bases from J; bases unmatched to any gene: 17. CDR1 is SEHNR, CDR2 FQNEAQ, per germline (reference sequence). CDR3 amino acids: CASSSFPSWTSGSIDEQYF. The CDR3 DNA follows: TGTGCCAGCAGCTCCTTTCCAAGTTGGACTAGCGGGAGTATCGACGAGCAGTACTTC.

This clone turned up a few times. The chain employs TRBV4-3 and TRBJ2-1; 7 nucleotides match TRBD1. The germline V gene has CDR1 LGHNA and CDR2 YSLEER. After removal of 0 bases from V and 4 bases from J, the junction contained 6 bases not matched to a gene. The CDR3 length is 16 residues. In DNA, the CDR3 is TGCGCCAGCAGCCAAGATCGGTCGGGACAGTACAATGAGCAGTTCTTC. Protein product: CASSQDRSGQYNEQFF.

By share, this clone counts as medium-sized. The V gene is TRBV4-1, the J gene TRBJ2-1; a possible D gene is TRBD2 (6 bases). The V gene's germline CDR1 is MGHRA and CDR2 YSYEKL. Trimming took off 0 bases at V and 1 base at J, with 22 bases between the two ends. This CDR3 region has 20 residues. The CDR3 nucleotides read TGCGCCAGCAGCCAAGATGGCGGGGTTCCACTACTTAGGTCCTACAATGAGCAGTTCTTC. It translates to CASSQDGGVPLLRSYNEQFF.

V is TRBV15 and J is TRBJ1-5, with 7 bases identical to TRBD1. The J segment lost 2 bases and the V segment lost 8 bases, leaving 3 bases of the junction unmatched. Germline lookup yields CDR1 LNHNV and CDR2 YYDKDF (reference sequence). The CDR3 covers 13 residues. CDR3 nucleotides: TGTGCCACCCGGGACAGTCGCAATCAGCCCCAGCATTTT. It is translated as CATRDSRNQPQHF.

V gene TRBV11-3 combines with J gene TRBJ2-7; no clear D. Trimming removed 4 bases at V and 3 bases at J, with 13 bases between. The germline gives CDR1 SGHNT, CDR2 YENEEA. This CDR3 region has 14 residues. The CDR3: CASSSETAIYEQYF. DNA of the CDR3: TGTGCCAGCAGCTCTGAGACGGCGATCTACGAGCAGTACTTC.

The gene calls are TRBV19 and TRBJ1-1, with D uncertain. Looked up from germline, CDR1 is LNHDA and CDR2 is SQIVND (reference sequence). V lost 11 bases and J 5 bases, leaving 12 bases between the germline ends. This CDR3 is 11 amino acids long. The CDR3 sequence is CAAILGTEAFF. The CDR3 DNA is TGTGCCGCAATATTAGGGACTGAAGCTTTCTTT.

The chain is built from TRBV5-6 and TRBJ2-5; 10 bases line up with TRBD1. This CDR3 is built from 15 residues. Germline values: CDR1 SGHDT, CDR2 YYEEEE. Losses at the gene ends were 3 bases for V and 5 bases for J; bases not matched to a gene: 7. CDR3 nucleotides: TGTGCCAGCAGCTCGACAGGGGGCTTAAGGGAGACCCAGTACTTC. Translating gives CASSSTGGLRETQYF.

The chain joins TRBV19 to TRBJ2-1; 10 bases are a match to TRBD2. V gave up 8 bases and J gave up 4 bases; unmatched junction bases: 5. Germline CDR1 and CDR2: LNHDA and SQIVND (reference sequence). This CDR3 spans 14 amino acids. CDR3 region: CASGSGGVYNEQFF. CDR3 in DNA: TGTGCCAGTGGCAGCGGGGGGGTATACAATGAGCAGTTCTTC.

The CDR3 DNA reads TGTGCCAGCAGCTTCGGGGGGTACGAGCAGTACTTC. Protein sequence: CASSFGGYEQYF. This chain joins TRBV5-4 and TRBJ2-7; 7 nucleotides align to TRBD2. This CDR3 is built from 12 residues. From germline, CDR1 is SGHNT and CDR2 YYREEE (reference sequence). The trim removed 2 bases at V and 4 bases at J, leaving 0 bases unmatched.

The J gene is TRBJ2-1, the V gene TRBV2; 9 bases match TRBD2. Germline V CDR1 and CDR2: SNHLY, FYNNEI. CDR3 length equals 14 residues. V gave up 8 bases and J gave up 6 bases; unmatched junction bases: 8. The CDR3 coding sequence is TGTGCCAGCGAGATAGCGGGGGATTTCAATGAGCAGTTCTTC. Translated, it gives CASEIAGDFNEQFF.

The chain combines TRBV6-4 with TRBJ2-1; no definite D call. Trimming took off 2 bases at V and 0 bases at J, with 2 bases between the two ends. The CDR3 spans 13 residues. Germline CDR1 and CDR2: MRHNA and SNTAGT. CDR3: CASSDSSYNEQFF. In nucleotides, the CDR3 is TGTGCCAGCAGTGACAGCTCCTACAATGAGCAGTTCTTC.

The chain uses TRBV11-2 and TRBJ1-4; D ambiguous. There are 17 residues in the CDR3. CDR1 SGHAT and CDR2 FQNNGV come from the germline V gene. Between the trimmed V and J ends, which lost 2 bases and 4 bases, there was a span of 17 bases. CDR3 nucleotides: TGTGCCAGCAGCTTACCCCGGGCCAACCTACTTAATGAAAAACTGTTTTTT. This codes for CASSLPRANLLNEKLFF.

The V gene is TRBV7-9, the J gene TRBJ1-6, with D unresolved. V shed 1 base and J shed 7 bases, with 11 bases lying between them. The germline CDR1 and CDR2 sequences are SEHNR and FQNEAQ (reference sequence). The CDR3 totals 15 residues. In DNA form, the CDR3 reads TGTGCCAGCAGCTTAGTTGTAATTCCAAATTCACCCCTCCACTTT. Amino acids: CASSLVVIPNSPLHF.

The rearrangement uses TRBV15 and TRBJ2-1, with a weak D call TRBD1 (5 bases). CDR1 and CDR2 from the germline V gene are LNHNV and YYDKDF (reference sequence). V shed 1 base and J shed 8 bases, with 15 bases lying between them. This CDR3 is built from 15 residues. This CDR3 is CATSRGTRLEDEQFF. CDR3 coding DNA: TGTGCCACCAGCAGAGGGACAAGGCTCGAGGATGAGCAGTTCTTC.

V is TRBV10-3 and J is TRBJ2-1; D is ambiguous. Germline CDR1 and CDR2: ENHRY and SYGVKD. This CDR3 is built from 14 residues. V was trimmed by 4 bases and J by 5 bases, leaving 12 bases between them. The CDR3 sequence: CAISVSASNNEQFF. The CDR3 DNA reads as TGTGCCATCAGTGTCTCTGCCTCTAACAATGAGCAGTTCTTC.

The chain links TRBV10-3 to TRBJ2-7, with D unresolved. This CDR3 comprises 13 residues. CDR1 and CDR2 (germline): ENHRY, SYGVKD. V was pared by 8 bases and J by 0 bases, with 11 bases between. The CDR3 region is CAILAQSSYEQYF. CDR3 in DNA: TGTGCCATCCTGGCGCAAAGCTCCTACGAGCAGTACTTC.

The rearrangement uses TRBV5-1 and TRBJ2-1; D might be TRBD1 (6 bases). V gave up 2 bases and J gave up 6 bases, with 15 bases separating them. Germline CDR1 and CDR2: SGHRS and YFSETQ. The CDR3 sequence is 15 residues long. The CDR3 loop reads CASSFFQGQFNEQFF. The DNA for the CDR3 is TGCGCCAGCAGCTTTTTCCAGGGGCAATTCAATGAGCAGTTCTTC. Looking up the rest from reference TRBV5-1 and TRBJ2-1 gives the full variable domain: KAGVTQTPRYLIKTRGQQVTLSCSPISGHRSVSWYQQTPGQGLQFLFEYFSETQRNKGNFPGRFSGRQFSNSRSEMNVSTLELGDSALYLCASSFFQGQFNEQFFGPGTRLTVL.

The chain joins TRBV11-3 to TRBJ1-1; D is unclear. With 6 bases removed from V and 2 bases from J, the gap between germline ends came to 13 bases. Germline V gene sequence: CDR1 SGHNT, CDR2 YENEEA. There are 14 residues in the CDR3. In DNA, the CDR3 is TGTGCCAGCAGTCCTAGCGGGCCAAACACTGAAGCTTTCTTT. It codes for CASSPSGPNTEAFF.

The J gene is TRBJ2-2, the V gene TRBV5-1; D remains unclear. Germline CDR1 is SGHRS and CDR2 is YFSETQ. CDR3 length: 14 amino acids. Trimming took off 1 base at V and 0 bases at J, with 4 bases between the two ends. CDR3 in amino acids: CASSLQANTGELFF. CDR3 DNA sequence: TGCGCCAGCAGCTTGCAGGCGAACACCGGGGAGCTGTTTTTT.

The V and J genes are TRBV11-2 and TRBJ1-1, with D unclear. Germline V lookup: CDR1 SGHAT, CDR2 FQNNGV. The CDR3 has 14 residues. Trimming removed 2 bases at V and 7 bases at J, with 14 bases between. CDR3 sequence (DNA): TGTGCCAGCAGCTTATTCGGAGGAGGAATTGAAGCTTTCTTT. Translated: CASSLFGGGIEAFF.

The genes are TRBV7-8 and TRBJ2-1; TRBD2 agrees at 13 bases. Unmatched junction bases numbered 6, after V lost 4 bases and J lost 9 bases. The germline gives CDR1 SGHVS, CDR2 FQNEAQ. This CDR3 region has 15 residues. The CDR3 here is CASSWGTSGISEQFF. CDR3 nucleotide sequence: TGTGCCAGCAGCTGGGGGACTAGCGGGATATCTGAGCAGTTCTTC. Together with reference TRBV7-8 and TRBJ2-1, the CDR3 gives the full variable domain: GAGVSQSPRYKVAKRGQDVALRCDPISGHVSLFWYQQALGQGPEFLTYFQNEAQLDKSGLPSDRFFAERPEGSVSTLKIQRTQQEDSAVYLCASSWGTSGISEQFFGPGTRLTVL.

The chain recombines TRBV7-2 with TRBJ1-1, with D unresolved. The V end lost 2 bases, the J end lost 5 bases, and 6 bases lay between the germline ends. The CDR3 loop spans 12 amino acids. Germline V CDR1 and CDR2: SGHTA, FQGNSA. The CDR3 is CASSLWLTEAFF. The CDR3 coding sequence is TGTGCCAGCAGCTTATGGTTGACTGAAGCTTTCTTT. The whole variable domain, remainder taken from reference TRBV7-2 and TRBJ1-1, is GAGVSQSPSNKVTEKGKDVELRCDPISGHTALYWYRQSLGQGLEFLIYFQGNSAPDKSGLPSDRFSAERTGGSVSTLTIQRTQQEDSAVYLCASSLWLTEAFFGQGTRLTVV.

The V and J genes are TRBV5-1 and TRBJ2-2, with D hard to call. The ends were cut back, 0 bases at V and 9 bases at J, with 9 bases in the middle. The CDR3 is 13 residues long. Germline V gene sequence: CDR1 SGHRS, CDR2 YFSETQ. CDR3 loop: CASSLDSSRELFF. The DNA of the CDR3 is TGCGCCAGCAGCTTGGACTCCTCCCGGGAGCTGTTTTTT.

The chain is built from TRBV28 and TRBJ2-7; D uncertain. CDR1 and CDR2 from the germline V gene are MDHEN and SYDVKM. This CDR3 is built from 16 residues. With 2 bases removed from V and 0 bases from J, the gap between germline ends came to 14 bases. The CDR3 DNA reads TGTGCCAGCAGTTTAGCGTCTCGGCAGGTCTCCTACGAGCAGTACTTC. Its translation is CASSLASRQVSYEQYF.

This chain joins TRBV6-5 and TRBJ2-7; D is perhaps TRBD1 or TRBD2 (5 bases each). The V gene lost 1 base and the J gene lost 2 bases, with 9 bases spanning the gap. Germline V CDR1 and CDR2: MNHEY, SVGAGI. This CDR3 spans 14 amino acids. Here the CDR3 DNA reads TGTGCCAGCAGTTACTGGGACGGGACCTACGAGCAGTACTTC. Its translation: CASSYWDGTYEQYF.